These T cell receptor beta chains were read from a single sample in a study of blood T cell repertoires in COVID-19. Generated by immunoSEQ multiplex PCR, the TCRdb table keeps only in-frame clones and is missing some. Here the sample spans under 150,000 clones, 80% to 90% being singletons. Sequences were obtained from peripheral blood. The receptors were sampled from a woman in her fifties or sixties with COVID-19, enrolled during active disease. CDR3s include the opening cysteine and the closing phenylalanine or tryptophan. The order of the fields is J gene, V gene, D gene, clone size, CDR3 protein, CDR3 DNA. A D gene is named only where the DNA matches it firmly. Only some rows state a clone size, as once, few, many or a class for expanded clones.

TRBJ1-5 TRBV7-9 . . CASSYVSDQPQHF TGTGCCAGCAGCTACGTGTCAGATCAGCCCCAGCATTTT
TRBJ2-7 TRBV5-8 TRBD1 . CASSFPGTGVSYEQYF TGTGCCAGCAGCTTTCCCGGGACAGGGGTCTCCTACGAGCAGTACTTC
TRBJ2-5 TRBV10-3 TRBD2 . CAISGSSGGAHGEETQYF TGTGCCATCAGTGGATCTAGCGGGGGAGCTCATGGGGAAGAGACCCAGTACTTC
TRBJ2-1 TRBV4-1 TRBD2 . CASSPGGAGGNNEQFF TGCGCCAGCAGCCCAGGGGGAGCGGGGGGGAACAATGAGCAGTTCTTC
TRBJ2-7 TRBV4-3 . once CASSQHLGKGEYEQYF TGCGCCAGCAGCCAGCATTTGGGAAAGGGGGAGTACGAGCAGTACTTC
TRBJ1-4 TRBV11-1 TRBD1 once CASSYGQGPNEKLFF TGTGCCAGCAGCTACGGACAGGGACCGAATGAAAAACTGTTTTTT
TRBJ1-2 TRBV6-1 TRBD1 once CASSERGWDSLSYGYTF TGTGCCAGCAGTGAAAGGGGTTGGGACAGCCTAAGCTATGGCTACACCTTC
TRBJ2-1 TRBV7-2 . . CASRSNYGGPYNEQFF TGTGCCAGCAGGTCCAACTACGGGGGGCCCTACAATGAGCAGTTCTTC
TRBJ1-1 TRBV19 TRBD1 . CASSSDRANTEAFF TGTGCCAGTAGTAGTGACAGGGCTAACACTGAAGCTTTCTTT
TRBJ1-1 TRBV15 . . CATSRDRQGLIMNTEAFF TGTGCCACCAGCAGAGATAGGCAGGGCCTAATTATGAACACTGAAGCTTTCTTT
TRBJ2-1 TRBV7-9 . . CASSATVMFYNEQFF TGTGCCAGCAGCGCGACAGTAATGTTTTACAATGAGCAGTTCTTC
TRBJ1-6 TRBV18 TRBD1 . CASCEGAANSPLHF TGTGCCAGCTGCGAGGGGGCGGCTAATTCACCCCTCCACTTT
TRBJ1-2 TRBV27 TRBD1 once CASSSYSIDRDGYTF TGTGCCAGCAGTTCGTATTCTATTGACAGGGATGGCTACACCTTC
TRBJ2-5 TRBV3-1/TRBV3-2 TRBD2 . CASSPGTSGGQETQYF TGTGCCAGCAGCCCCGGGACTAGCGGGGGCCAAGAGACCCAGTACTTC
TRBJ2-7 TRBV6-2/TRBV6-3 . . CASSYRLSGVFYEQYF TGTGCCAGCAGTTATAGATTGTCAGGGGTATTCTACGAGCAGTACTTC
TRBJ1-4 TRBV5-4 . . CASSPGVMDEKLFF TGTGCCAGCAGCCCAGGGGTTATGGATGAAAAACTGTTTTTT
TRBJ1-5 TRBV16 TRBD1 . CASSRRDRASNQPQHF TGTGCCAGCAGCCGGAGGGACAGAGCTAGCAATCAGCCCCAGCATTTT
TRBJ2-5 TRBV6-6 TRBD2 . CASRKLADQETQYF TGTGCCAGCAGAAAACTAGCGGACCAAGAGACCCAGTACTTC
TRBJ1-1 TRBV7-9 TRBD1 . CASSLARQGGTEAFF TGTGCCAGCAGCTTAGCGAGACAGGGTGGTACTGAAGCTTTCTTT
TRBJ1-1 TRBV5-4 . . CASSFGQGNTEAFF TGTGCCAGCAGCTTTGGGCAGGGGAACACTGAAGCTTTCTTT